One and the same sample provided the 10 T cell receptor beta chains below, sequenced in a study of radiation and T cells in renal cell carcinoma. This table comes from immunoSEQ multiplex PCR, and its TCRdb copy is limited to in-frame clones, with some not included. The repertoire holds fewer than 80,000 clones, with roughly 85% as singletons. Time point noted: blood 4 weeks post-SBRT, at nephrectomy. Treatment: 15 Gy SBRT to primary tumor, nephrectomy 4 weeks later. The sequenced sample was blood, obtained from a patient whose treatment included radiotherapy and nephrectomy. The receptors were sampled from a woman aged 55 to 70 with renal cell carcinoma.

This sequence joins TRBV10-2 and TRBJ1-3, with 8 bases fitting TRBD1. This CDR3 comprises 16 residues. Unmatched junction bases numbered 8, after V lost 3 bases and J lost 4 bases. Germline V gene sequence: CDR1 WSHSY, CDR2 SAAADI. Here the CDR3 DNA reads TGCGCCAGCAGTGACCCGACAGGGGTGGCAGGAAACACCATATATTTT. This codes for CASSDPTGVAGNTIYF.

The rearrangement joins TRBV6-6 to TRBJ1-5, with D perhaps TRBD1 (6 bases). Germline V lookup: CDR1 MNHNY, CDR2 SVGAGI (reference sequence). This CDR3 comprises 14 residues. V gave up 6 bases and J gave up 3 bases, with 12 bases separating them. This CDR3 reads CASRPQGYNQPQHF. Here the CDR3 DNA reads TGTGCCAGCAGACCACAGGGCTACAATCAGCCCCAGCATTTT.

The CDR3 sequence is CASSSTTNQPQHF. CDR3 DNA sequence: TGTGCCAGCAGCAGTACCACGAATCAGCCCCAGCATTTT. J is TRBJ1-5 and V is TRBV5-4; D not resolved. Per the germline V gene, CDR1 is SGHNT and CDR2 is YYREEE (reference sequence). This CDR3 has 13 residues. The V end was cut by 4 bases, the J end by 4 bases, with 9 bases between.

The chain employs TRBV7-9 and TRBJ2-1; 16 positions match TRBD2. The CDR3 is made up of 17 amino acids. J gave up 7 bases and V 5 bases, and 8 bases lay outside the gene matches. Germline V gene sequence: CDR1 SEHNR, CDR2 FQNEAQ (reference sequence). This CDR3 reads CASSPGLAGGPSNEQFF. In DNA form, the CDR3 reads TGTGCCAGCAGCCCGGGACTAGCGGGAGGGCCGAGTAATGAGCAGTTCTTC.

This clone was counted only a few times. The chain is built from TRBV10-1 and TRBJ2-6, with unresolved D. This CDR3 region has 15 residues. Trimming shortened V by 3 bases and J by 4 bases, and 10 bases separated the two germline ends. From germline, CDR1 is WNHNN and CDR2 SYGVQD (reference sequence). The CDR3 DNA is TGCGCCAGCAGTGATCCCTCCCGGGGGGCCAACGTCCTGACTTTC. Amino acid sequence: CASSDPSRGANVLTF.

The chain couples TRBV5-6 to TRBJ2-1; tentatively, D is TRBD1 or TRBD2 (5 bases each). Germline assignment: CDR1 SGHDT and CDR2 YYEEEE. The CDR3 sequence is 16 residues long. Between the trimmed V and J ends, which lost 4 bases and 10 bases, there was a span of 24 bases. As DNA, the CDR3 is TGTGCCAGCAGCCCTGGCCTGGGACCCTTAGCACGGGAGCAGTTCTTC. Translating it yields CASSPGLGPLAREQFF. The whole variable domain, remainder taken from reference TRBV5-6 and TRBJ2-1, is DAGVTQSPTHLIKTRGQQVTLRCSPKSGHDTVSWYQQALGQGPQFIFQYYEEEERQRGNFPDRFSGHQFPNYSSELNVNALLLGDSALYLCASSPGLGPLAREQFFGPGTRLTVL.

This chain joins TRBV19 and TRBJ2-1, with TRBD2 identical over 12 bases. Per the germline V gene, CDR1 is LNHDA and CDR2 is SQIVND (reference sequence). V shed 5 bases, J shed 9 bases, and the junction held 8 bases outside the gene matches. CDR3 size: 15 residues. CDR3 sequence (DNA): TGTGCCAGTAGTCTAGCGGGAGGGCCTCCGAGTGAGCAGTTCTTC. Translation: CASSLAGGPPSEQFF.

The chain has TRBV5-4 and TRBJ1-1; D is uncertain. Trimming removed 0 bases at V and 1 base at J, with 10 bases between. The CDR3 has 15 residues. Per the germline V gene, CDR1 is SGHNT and CDR2 is YYREEE (reference sequence). Here the CDR3 DNA reads TGTGCCAGCAGCTTGGAGGTGGCAGGGAACACTGAAGCTTTCTTT. Protein product: CASSLEVAGNTEAFF.

This clone has only one observation. The genes are TRBV7-9 and TRBJ1-1; D possibly corresponds to TRBD1 (5 bases). V lost 8 bases and J lost 5, with 12 bases in between. Germline CDR1 is SEHNR and CDR2 is FQNEAQ (reference sequence). This CDR3 has 12 residues. The CDR3: CASSQGSTEAFF. The CDR3 nucleotides read TGTGCCAGCTCCCAGGGAAGTACTGAAGCTTTCTTT.

The rearrangement links TRBV5-1 to TRBJ2-7, with a tentative D call TRBD1 (5 bases). The ends were cut back, 2 bases at V and 7 bases at J, with 19 bases in the middle. Germline CDR1 reads SGHRS; CDR2 reads YFSETQ. The CDR3 has 15 residues. The CDR3 here is CASSLGVAGWAEQYF. Written as DNA, the CDR3 is TGCGCCAGCAGCTTAGGAGTGGCAGGGTGGGCGGAGCAGTACTTC.